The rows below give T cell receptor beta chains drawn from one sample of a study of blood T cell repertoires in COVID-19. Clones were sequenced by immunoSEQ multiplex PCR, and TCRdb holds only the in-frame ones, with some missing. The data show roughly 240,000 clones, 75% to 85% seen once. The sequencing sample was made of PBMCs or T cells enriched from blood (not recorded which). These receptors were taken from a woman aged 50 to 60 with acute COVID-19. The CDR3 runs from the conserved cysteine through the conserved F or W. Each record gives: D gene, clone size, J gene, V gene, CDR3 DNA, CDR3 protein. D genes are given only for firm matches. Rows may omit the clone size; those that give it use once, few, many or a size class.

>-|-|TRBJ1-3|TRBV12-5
TGTGCTAGTGGTTTGGTACGTAGTAGCGGAAACACCATATATTTT
CASGLVRSSGNTIYF
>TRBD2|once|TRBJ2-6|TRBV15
TGTGCCACCACCTCGGGGGGGGCGGCTGGGGCCAACGTCCTGACTTTC
CATTSGGAAGANVLTF
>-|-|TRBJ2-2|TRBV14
TGTGCCAGCAGCCATATCCCCGGGGAGCTGTTTTTT
CASSHIPGELFF
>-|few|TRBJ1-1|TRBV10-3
TGTGCCATCAGTGAGTCGAGGGAAACCGCTGAAGCTTTCTTT
CAISESRETAEAFF
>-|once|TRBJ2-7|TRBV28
TGTGCCAGCGGTAAGGCAGGGCCCTACGAGCAGTACTTC
CASGKAGPYEQYF
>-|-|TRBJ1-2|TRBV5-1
TGCGCCAGCAGCTCCGCGGGTTCAGGTGGCTACACCTTC
CASSSAGSGGYTF
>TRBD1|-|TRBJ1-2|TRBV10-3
TGTGCCATCAGTGGAGGGACAGGGGACTATGGCTACACCTTC
CAISGGTGDYGYTF
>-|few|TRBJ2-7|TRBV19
TGTGCCAGTAGTGAGGCCCCCCTTGAGTACGAGCAGTACTTC
CASSEAPLEYEQYF
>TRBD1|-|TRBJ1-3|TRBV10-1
TGCGCCACTACAACAGACAGGGTAGCCACTGGAAACACCATATATTTT
CATTTDRVATGNTIYF
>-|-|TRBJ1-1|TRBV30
TGTGCCTGGCGTGCAGAACCTGACACTGAAGCTTTCTTT
CAWRAEPDTEAFF
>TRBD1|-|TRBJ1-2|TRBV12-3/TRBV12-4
TGTGCCAGCAGTCCGACAGGGAACTATGGCTACACCTTC
CASSPTGNYGYTF
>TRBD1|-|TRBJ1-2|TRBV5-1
TGCGCCAGCAGCCCCGGACAGGGAGGTGGCTACACCTTC
CASSPGQGGGYTF
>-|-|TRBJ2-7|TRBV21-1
TGTGCCAGCAGCAAAGTTGCCCAGGCTTACGAGCAGTACTTC
CASSKVAQAYEQYF
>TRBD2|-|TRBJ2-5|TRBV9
TGTGCCAGCAGCGTAGATGGCGGGGGGGCTTTGGAGACCCAGTACTTC
CASSVDGGGALETQYF
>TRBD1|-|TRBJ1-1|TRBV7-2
TGTGCCAGCAGCGCTAGACAGGGAGAGGCTGAAGCTTTCTTT
CASSARQGEAEAFF
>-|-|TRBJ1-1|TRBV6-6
TGTGCCAGCAGTTACTCACAGGGTTTGAGCACTGAAGCTTTCTTT
CASSYSQGLSTEAFF
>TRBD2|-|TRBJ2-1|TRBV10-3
TGTGCCATCACAATGACTAGCGGGGGCAATGAGCAGTTCTTC
CAITMTSGGNEQFF
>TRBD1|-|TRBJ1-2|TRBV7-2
TGTGCCAGCAGCCCCGGACAGGGGGCCAATTATGGCTACACCTTC
CASSPGQGANYGYTF
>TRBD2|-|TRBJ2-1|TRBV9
TGTGCCAGCAGCGGATCTAGCGGGGGGGCCGGGGAGCAGTTCTTC
CASSGSSGGAGEQFF
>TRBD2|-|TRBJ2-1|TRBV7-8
TGTGCCAGCAGCTTAGCCTTAGCGGGGGGGTACAATGAGCAGTTCTTC
CASSLALAGGYNEQFF
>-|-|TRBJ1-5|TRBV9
TGTGCCAGCAGCCGCCGGGATAGCAATCAGCCCCAGCATTTT
CASSRRDSNQPQHF
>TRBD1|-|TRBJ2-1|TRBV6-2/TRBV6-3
TGTGCCAGCAGTTACTTAAGGGGGCAATTCCACAATGAGCAGTTCTTC
CASSYLRGQFHNEQFF
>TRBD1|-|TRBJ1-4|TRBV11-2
TGTGCCAGCAGCTTATACAGGGGACGGGGTGAAAAACTGTTTTTT
CASSLYRGRGEKLFF
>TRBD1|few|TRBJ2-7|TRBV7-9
TGTGCCAGCGACAGGGGTAACGAGCAGTACTTC
CASDRGNEQYF
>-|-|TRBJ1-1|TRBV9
TGTGCCAGCACCCCTGCGGGGCACCAGAACACTGAAGCTTTCTTT
CASTPAGHQNTEAFF
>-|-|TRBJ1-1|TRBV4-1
TGCGCCAGCAGCCAAGAAGGCCGACAGTTCACTGAAGCTTTCTTT
CASSQEGRQFTEAFF
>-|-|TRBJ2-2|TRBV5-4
TGTGCCAGCAGCTTGCCGCAGGGAACCGGGGAGCTGTTTTTT
CASSLPQGTGELFF
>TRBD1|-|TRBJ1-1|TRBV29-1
TGCAGCACAAGCAGGGGGTCCCCTGAAGCTTTCTTT
CSTSRGSPEAFF
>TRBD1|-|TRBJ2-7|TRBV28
TGTGCCAGCAGCTACGGACAGGGGGCGTACGAGCAGTACTTC
CASSYGQGAYEQYF
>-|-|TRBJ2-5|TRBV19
TGTGCCAGTAGTTTGACACTCTCAGAGACCCAGTACTTC
CASSLTLSETQYF
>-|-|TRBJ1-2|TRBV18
TGTGCCAGCTCTTCCATGGACAGCACTAACTATGGCTACACCTTC
CASSSMDSTNYGYTF
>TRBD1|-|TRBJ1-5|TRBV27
TGTGCCAGCAGTGATCCGGGACAGGTGGGTCAGCCCCAGCATTTT
CASSDPGQVGQPQHF
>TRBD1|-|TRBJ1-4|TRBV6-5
TGTGCCAGCACCCCTTCAGGAGGGACAGGCGAAAAACTGTTTTTT
CASTPSGGTGEKLFF
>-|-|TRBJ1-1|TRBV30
TGTGCCTGGAGTTACTCGGTGAACACTGAAGCTTTCTTT
CAWSYSVNTEAFF
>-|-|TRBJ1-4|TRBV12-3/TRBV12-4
TGTGCCAGCAGTTTCTTCAGGGGTGAAAAACTGTTTTTT
CASSFFRGEKLFF
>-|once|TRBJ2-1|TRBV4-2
TGTGCCAGCAGCCAAGATCTCAGCGTCTCCTACAATGAGCAGTTCTTC
CASSQDLSVSYNEQFF
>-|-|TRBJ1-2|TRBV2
TGTGCCAGCGAGGAACACTATGGCTACACCTTC
CASEEHYGYTF
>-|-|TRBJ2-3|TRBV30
TGTGCCTGGAGTGTAGGGGCTGGCACAGATACGCAGTATTTT
CAWSVGAGTDTQYF